This T cell receptor (beta chain) was identified in a study of blood T cell repertoires in COVID-19. The participants were between about 18 and 89 years old and came from under 25 US areas. V was cut by 0 bases and J by 0 bases, with 12 bases left in between. The CDR3 consists of 17 residues. The V gene's germline CDR1 is LGHDT and CDR2 YNNKEL (reference sequence). Assay used: immunoSEQ multiplex PCR; TCRdb lists only in-frame clones, some missing. The repertoire holds approximately 180,000 clones, with approximately 80% as singletons. V gene TRBV3-1 (or the pseudogene TRBV3-2) combines with J gene TRBJ1-3; no firm D call. The source is a woman in her forties or fifties who had recovered from COVID-19. The sample taken for sequencing was PBMCs or T cells enriched from blood (not recorded which). The CDR3 bases are TGTGCCAGCAGCCAAGATGACGACGCTAGCTCTGGAAACACCATATATTTT. Residues: CASSQDDDASSGNTIYF.